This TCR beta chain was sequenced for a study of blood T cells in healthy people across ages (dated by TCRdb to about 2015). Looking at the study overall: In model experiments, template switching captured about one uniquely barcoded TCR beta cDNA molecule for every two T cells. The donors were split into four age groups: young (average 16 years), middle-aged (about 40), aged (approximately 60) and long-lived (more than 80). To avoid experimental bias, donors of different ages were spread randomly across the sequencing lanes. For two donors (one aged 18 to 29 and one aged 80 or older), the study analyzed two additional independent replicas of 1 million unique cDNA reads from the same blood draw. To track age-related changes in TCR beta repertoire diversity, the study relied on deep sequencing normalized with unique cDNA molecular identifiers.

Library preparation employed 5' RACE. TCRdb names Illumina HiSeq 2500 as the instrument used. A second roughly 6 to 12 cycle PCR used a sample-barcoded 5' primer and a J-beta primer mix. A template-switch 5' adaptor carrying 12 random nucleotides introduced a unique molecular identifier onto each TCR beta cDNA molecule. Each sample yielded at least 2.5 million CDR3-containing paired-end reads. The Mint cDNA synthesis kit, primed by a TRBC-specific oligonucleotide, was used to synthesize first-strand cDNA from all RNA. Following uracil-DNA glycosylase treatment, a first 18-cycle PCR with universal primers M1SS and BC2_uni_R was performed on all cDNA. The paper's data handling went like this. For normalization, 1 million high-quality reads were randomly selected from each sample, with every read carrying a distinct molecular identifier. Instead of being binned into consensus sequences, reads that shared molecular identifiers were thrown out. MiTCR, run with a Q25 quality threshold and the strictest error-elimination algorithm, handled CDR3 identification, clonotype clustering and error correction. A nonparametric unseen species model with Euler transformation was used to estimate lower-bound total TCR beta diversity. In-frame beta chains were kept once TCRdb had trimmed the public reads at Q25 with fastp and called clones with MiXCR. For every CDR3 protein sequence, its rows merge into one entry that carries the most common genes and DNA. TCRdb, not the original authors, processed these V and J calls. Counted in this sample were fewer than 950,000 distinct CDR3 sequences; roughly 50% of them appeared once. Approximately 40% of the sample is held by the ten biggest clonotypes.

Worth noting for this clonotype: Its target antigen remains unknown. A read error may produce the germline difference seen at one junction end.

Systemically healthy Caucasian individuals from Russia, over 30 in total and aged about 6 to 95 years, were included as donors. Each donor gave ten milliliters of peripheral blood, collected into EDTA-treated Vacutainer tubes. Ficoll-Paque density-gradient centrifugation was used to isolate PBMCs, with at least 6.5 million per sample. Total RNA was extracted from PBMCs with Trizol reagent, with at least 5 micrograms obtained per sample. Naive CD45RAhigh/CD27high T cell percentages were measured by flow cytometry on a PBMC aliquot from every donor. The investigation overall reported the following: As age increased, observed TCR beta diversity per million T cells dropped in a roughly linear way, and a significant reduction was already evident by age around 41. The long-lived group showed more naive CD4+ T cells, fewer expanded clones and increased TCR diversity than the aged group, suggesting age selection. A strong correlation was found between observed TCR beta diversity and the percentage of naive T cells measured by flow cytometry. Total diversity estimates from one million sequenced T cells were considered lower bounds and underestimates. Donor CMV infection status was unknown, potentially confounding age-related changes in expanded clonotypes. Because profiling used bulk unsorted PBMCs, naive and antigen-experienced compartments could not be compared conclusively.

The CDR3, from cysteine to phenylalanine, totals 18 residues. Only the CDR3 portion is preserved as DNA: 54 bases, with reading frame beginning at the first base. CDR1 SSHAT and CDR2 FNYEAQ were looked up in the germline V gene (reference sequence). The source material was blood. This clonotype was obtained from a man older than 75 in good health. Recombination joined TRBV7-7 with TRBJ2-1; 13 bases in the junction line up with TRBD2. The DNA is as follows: TGTGCTAGCAGCTTAGGGGGACTAGCGGGAATATCCTACAATGAGCAGTTCTTC. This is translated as CASSLGGLAGISYNEQFF.